Shown below are 5 T cell receptor beta chains from a single sample sequenced in a study of T cells in localized non-small cell lung cancer. TCRdb's table, derived via immunoSEQ multiplex PCR, lists solely in-frame clones and lacks some. Of under 35,000 clones in the sample, about 90% were seen once. The source material was peripheral blood mononuclear cells, sampled before any cancer treatment. These receptors were obtained from a woman aged 35-75 years with stage III lung adenocarcinoma.

The rearrangement joins TRBV28 to TRBJ2-2; D remains ambiguous. Germline values: CDR1 MDHEN, CDR2 SYDVKM. V was pared by 5 bases and J by 4 bases, with 5 bases between. This CDR3 region has 12 residues. CDR3 residues: CASSQVTGELFF. Written as DNA, the CDR3 is TGTGCCAGCAGTCAAGTCACCGGGGAGCTGTTTTTT.

J is TRBJ2-1 and V is TRBV11-3, with TRBD2 identical over 8 bases. J was trimmed by 7 bases and V by 1 base; bases with no gene match: 3. CDR3 size: 14 residues. Looked up from germline, CDR1 is SGHNT and CDR2 is YENEEA. Written as DNA, the CDR3 is TGTGCCAGCAGCTTAGCGGGAGGGGGGAATGAGCAGTTCTTC. Translated: CASSLAGGGNEQFF.

The chain joins TRBV2 to TRBJ2-7; 9 bases align to TRBD2. The CDR3 consists of 12 residues. The germline CDR1 and CDR2 sequences are SNHLY and FYNNEI. V was clipped by 6 bases and J by 6 bases; unmatched bases: 3. For the CDR3, the DNA is TGTGCCAGCAGGCGGACTAGCGCCGAGCAGTACTTC. It is translated as CASRRTSAEQYF.

The gene calls are TRBV7-4 and TRBJ1-3; D gene uncertain. The V end was cut by 0 bases, the J end by 4 bases, with 13 bases between. The germline V gene has CDR1 SGHVT and CDR2 SQSDAQ. This CDR3 spans 16 amino acids. The DNA of the CDR3 is TGTGCCAGCAGCTTAGCGCGGCAGGAAGGGGGAAACACCATATATTTT. Its protein product is CASSLARQEGGNTIYF.

The rearrangement uses TRBV14 and TRBJ1-1, with D tentatively TRBD1 (5 bases). V gave up 0 bases and J gave up 7 bases, with 9 bases separating them. This CDR3 is 13 amino acids long. Looked up from germline, CDR1 is SGHDN and CDR2 is FVKESK. CDR3: CASSQDGGIEAFF. The CDR3 DNA follows: TGTGCCAGCAGCCAAGATGGGGGGATTGAAGCTTTCTTT.